A selection of T cell receptor beta chains follows, all from one sample in a study of T cells after posttransplantation cyclophosphamide. Clones were sequenced by immunoSEQ multiplex PCR, and TCRdb holds only the in-frame ones, with some missing. The data show around 20,000 clones, with 75% to 90% seen just once and approximately 9% held by the top ten. Material: memory CD4+ T cells sorted from blood. These receptors came from a man aged 30-40 years in good health and a related stem cell transplant donor. Both conserved end residues are trimmed from each CDR3.

ASSLRAGGSTDTQY TRBV7-6
ASSPNSQNTEAF TRBV18
ASSPGEAGGGLRTDTQY TRBV4-2
ATSRQRGGPETQY TRBV15
ASSQDPSSEGVKNIQY TRBV4-3
ASSQEPTGGALQETQY TRBV4-2
ASSRLNFRGQSSGANVLT TRBV13
ASSLDAGGRGNEQF TRBV5-1
ASSIEGPRVGYT TRBV25-1
ASSPPAILNTEAF TRBV18
ASSPGRAGGTYEQY TRBV19
ASSSAGGARETQY TRBV5-1
ASSFTGSNQPQH TRBV5-5
ASSSQGTNEQF TRBV5-1
ASSARDFGSYNEQF TRBV9
ASSLEGHQNTGELF TRBV2
ASSLSRGGEAF TRBV5-1
ARSLNGGETQY TRBV5-3
ASSPGGSAYNEQF TRBV7-8
ASSRDTRNYGYT TRBV27
ASSFRGGYT TRBV5-6
ASSYSGVPGETQY TRBV6-5
ASSFLRAGTGGLDTQY TRBV27